These 10 T cell receptor beta chains originate from one sample sequenced in a study of control samples from healthy donors and cancer patients. The assay was immunoSEQ multiplex PCR, and TCRdb's table has in-frame clones only and misses some. The sample consists of about 100,000 clones, 92% of them appearing once. The sequencing sample was made of blood. The receptors come from a woman between 18 and 29 years old in good health.

The V and J genes are TRBV2 and TRBJ2-2; tentatively, D is TRBD1 (5 bases). The CDR3 contains 13 residues. The ends were cut back, 6 bases at V and 5 bases at J, with 10 bases in the middle. In germline, CDR1 is SNHLY, CDR2 FYNNEI. In nucleotides, the CDR3 is TGTGCCAGCAGACAGGCCGAGACCGGGGAGCTGTTTTTT. This codes for CASRQAETGELFF. Full variable domain (remainder filled in from reference TRBV2 and TRBJ2-2): EPEVTQTPSHQVTQMGQEVILRCVPISNHLYFYWYRQILGQKVEFLVSFYNNEISEKSEIFDDQFSVERPDGSNFTLKIRSTKLEDSAMYFCASRQAETGELFFGEGSRLTVL.

This chain connects TRBV11-3 to TRBJ2-7; D unresolved. V lost 2 bases and J 3 bases, leaving 5 bases between the germline ends. Germline CDR1 SGHNT, CDR2 YENEEA. The length of the CDR3 is 12 residues. CDR3 nucleotide sequence: TGTGCCAGCAGCTTACAGCACTACGAGCAGTACTTC. Its protein is CASSLQHYEQYF.

J is TRBJ1-3 and V is TRBV7-8; possible D gene TRBD1, 6 bases. Deletions cut 0 bases from V and 1 base from J, with 10 bases between. Germline V gene sequence: CDR1 SGHVS, CDR2 FQNEAQ. The CDR3 covers 16 residues. The CDR3 loop is CASSLAGGGSGNTIYF. The DNA of the CDR3 is TGTGCCAGCAGCTTAGCAGGGGGTGGTTCTGGAAACACCATATATTTT.

In this sample, this clone is medium-sized. The gene calls are TRBV6-4 and TRBJ1-1; D is perhaps TRBD1 (5 bases). The CDR3 extends over 14 amino acids. Per the germline V gene, CDR1 is MRHNA and CDR2 is SNTAGT. V lost 0 bases, J lost 6 bases, and 11 bases lay in between. CDR3 nucleotides: TGTGCCAGCAGTGACTCGAGTGAAGGGGCTGAAGCTTTCTTT. The encoded protein is CASSDSSEGAEAFF.

As for this clone: Germline and junction disagree at one end, which may indicate a read error. V gene TRBV7-7 combines with J gene TRBJ2-3, with D possibly matching TRBD2 (5 bases). Germline assignment: CDR1 SSHAT and CDR2 FNYEAQ (reference sequence). This CDR3 spans 15 amino acids. For the CDR3, the DNA is TGTGCTAGCAGCTTCGGTACGGGAACGGCAGATACGCAGTATTTT. Encoded protein: CASSFGTGTADTQYF.

The rearrangement links TRBV2 to TRBJ1-5; 8 positions match TRBD1. There are 15 residues in the CDR3. Losses at the gene ends were 6 bases for V and 1 base for J; bases not matched to a gene: 5. Per germline, CDR1 SNHLY and CDR2 FYNNEI. In DNA form, the CDR3 reads TGTGCCAGCAGGTATGACAGGGGCAGCAATCAGCCCCAGCATTTT. Protein: CASRYDRGSNQPQHF. The full variable domain, in which reference TRBV2 and TRBJ1-5 provide the parts outside the CDR3, is EPEVTQTPSHQVTQMGQEVILRCVPISNHLYFYWYRQILGQKVEFLVSFYNNEISEKSEIFDDQFSVERPDGSNFTLKIRSTKLEDSAMYFCASRYDRGSNQPQHFGDGTRLSIL.

The chain joins TRBV3-1 (or the pseudogene TRBV3-2) to TRBJ1-4; D not resolved. From germline, CDR1 is LGHDT and CDR2 YNNKEL (reference sequence). CDR3 length: 15 amino acids. The V end was cut by 1 base, the J end by 2 bases, with 8 bases between. The DNA of the CDR3 is TGTGCCAGCAGCCAAGCACAGCTCACTAATGAAAAACTGTTTTTT. Its translation: CASSQAQLTNEKLFF.

This sequence joins TRBV18 and TRBJ2-7; 8 bases are a match to TRBD2. The germline gives CDR1 KGHSH, CDR2 LQKENI. V was pared by 0 bases and J by 0 bases, with 10 bases of the junction left unmatched. The CDR3 covers 18 residues. The DNA of the CDR3 is TGTGCCAGCTCACCACCAATATCCGAGCGGGGGCACTCCTACGAGCAGTACTTC. It codes for CASSPPISERGHSYEQYF.

The V call is TRBV5-8, the J call TRBJ1-5, with D maybe TRBD1 (5 bases). Per the germline V gene, CDR1 is SGHTS and CDR2 is YDEGEE. Deletions cut 2 bases from V and 2 bases from J, with 11 bases between. The CDR3 is 15 residues long. CDR3 DNA sequence: TGTGCCAGCAGCTTAAGGGGTTCCGGCAATCAGCCCCAGCATTTT. Its protein product is CASSLRGSGNQPQHF.

CDR3 nucleotides: TGTGCCAGCAGCTTCTCTCCGGCGGAGGATACGCAGTATTTT. Translating it yields CASSFSPAEDTQYF. This sequence joins TRBV5-5 and TRBJ2-3, with D unresolved. CDR1 SGHKS and CDR2 YYEKEE come from the germline V gene (reference sequence). Deletions cut 2 bases from V and 6 bases from J, with 13 bases between. The CDR3 totals 14 residues. Together with reference TRBV5-5 and TRBJ2-3, the CDR3 gives the full variable domain: DAGVTQSPTHLIKTRGQQVTLRCSPISGHKSVSWYQQVLGQGPQFIFQYYEKEERGRGNFPDRFSARQFPNYSSELNVNALLLGDSALYLCASSFSPAEDTQYFGPGTRLTVL.